This TCR beta chain appears in the sequencing data of a study of T cells in Graves' hyperthyroidism and ophthalmopathy. Study conclusions and caveats: Blood also contained most expanded thyroid clonotypes above 0.001.

This clonotype turned up a few times. The antigen remains unidentified. Diagnoses were established using clinical symptoms, serum thyroxine and TRAb, thyroid ultrasound and orbital computed tomography. PBMCs were collected from a 10 ml volume of fresh peripheral blood. The germline V and J ends were trimmed by 0 bases and 3 bases, with 20 bases remaining between them. The V gene's germline CDR1 is SGHAT and CDR2 FQNNGV. The CDR3 covers 18 residues. RNA transcripts served as the template for amplifying TCR beta CDR3 regions. An initial round of RT-PCR targeting the TCR CDR3 relied on the HTBI primer set. TCRdb ran MiXCR on the multiplex PCR reads and lists one entry per CDR3 protein. The sample lists around 500,000 distinct CDR3 sequences, 15% to 20% seen once, with 25% to 30% in the top ten.

The chain couples TRBV11-2 to TRBJ2-5; tentatively, D is TRBD1 (7 bases). Sequences were obtained from blood. This receptor was taken from a woman aged 30 to 39 with Graves' ophthalmopathy. The CDR3 here is CASSLDLRRGPEEETQYF. In DNA form, the CDR3 reads TGTGCCAGCAGCTTAGATCTAAGGAGGGGGCCGGAGGAAGAGACCCAGTACTTC.